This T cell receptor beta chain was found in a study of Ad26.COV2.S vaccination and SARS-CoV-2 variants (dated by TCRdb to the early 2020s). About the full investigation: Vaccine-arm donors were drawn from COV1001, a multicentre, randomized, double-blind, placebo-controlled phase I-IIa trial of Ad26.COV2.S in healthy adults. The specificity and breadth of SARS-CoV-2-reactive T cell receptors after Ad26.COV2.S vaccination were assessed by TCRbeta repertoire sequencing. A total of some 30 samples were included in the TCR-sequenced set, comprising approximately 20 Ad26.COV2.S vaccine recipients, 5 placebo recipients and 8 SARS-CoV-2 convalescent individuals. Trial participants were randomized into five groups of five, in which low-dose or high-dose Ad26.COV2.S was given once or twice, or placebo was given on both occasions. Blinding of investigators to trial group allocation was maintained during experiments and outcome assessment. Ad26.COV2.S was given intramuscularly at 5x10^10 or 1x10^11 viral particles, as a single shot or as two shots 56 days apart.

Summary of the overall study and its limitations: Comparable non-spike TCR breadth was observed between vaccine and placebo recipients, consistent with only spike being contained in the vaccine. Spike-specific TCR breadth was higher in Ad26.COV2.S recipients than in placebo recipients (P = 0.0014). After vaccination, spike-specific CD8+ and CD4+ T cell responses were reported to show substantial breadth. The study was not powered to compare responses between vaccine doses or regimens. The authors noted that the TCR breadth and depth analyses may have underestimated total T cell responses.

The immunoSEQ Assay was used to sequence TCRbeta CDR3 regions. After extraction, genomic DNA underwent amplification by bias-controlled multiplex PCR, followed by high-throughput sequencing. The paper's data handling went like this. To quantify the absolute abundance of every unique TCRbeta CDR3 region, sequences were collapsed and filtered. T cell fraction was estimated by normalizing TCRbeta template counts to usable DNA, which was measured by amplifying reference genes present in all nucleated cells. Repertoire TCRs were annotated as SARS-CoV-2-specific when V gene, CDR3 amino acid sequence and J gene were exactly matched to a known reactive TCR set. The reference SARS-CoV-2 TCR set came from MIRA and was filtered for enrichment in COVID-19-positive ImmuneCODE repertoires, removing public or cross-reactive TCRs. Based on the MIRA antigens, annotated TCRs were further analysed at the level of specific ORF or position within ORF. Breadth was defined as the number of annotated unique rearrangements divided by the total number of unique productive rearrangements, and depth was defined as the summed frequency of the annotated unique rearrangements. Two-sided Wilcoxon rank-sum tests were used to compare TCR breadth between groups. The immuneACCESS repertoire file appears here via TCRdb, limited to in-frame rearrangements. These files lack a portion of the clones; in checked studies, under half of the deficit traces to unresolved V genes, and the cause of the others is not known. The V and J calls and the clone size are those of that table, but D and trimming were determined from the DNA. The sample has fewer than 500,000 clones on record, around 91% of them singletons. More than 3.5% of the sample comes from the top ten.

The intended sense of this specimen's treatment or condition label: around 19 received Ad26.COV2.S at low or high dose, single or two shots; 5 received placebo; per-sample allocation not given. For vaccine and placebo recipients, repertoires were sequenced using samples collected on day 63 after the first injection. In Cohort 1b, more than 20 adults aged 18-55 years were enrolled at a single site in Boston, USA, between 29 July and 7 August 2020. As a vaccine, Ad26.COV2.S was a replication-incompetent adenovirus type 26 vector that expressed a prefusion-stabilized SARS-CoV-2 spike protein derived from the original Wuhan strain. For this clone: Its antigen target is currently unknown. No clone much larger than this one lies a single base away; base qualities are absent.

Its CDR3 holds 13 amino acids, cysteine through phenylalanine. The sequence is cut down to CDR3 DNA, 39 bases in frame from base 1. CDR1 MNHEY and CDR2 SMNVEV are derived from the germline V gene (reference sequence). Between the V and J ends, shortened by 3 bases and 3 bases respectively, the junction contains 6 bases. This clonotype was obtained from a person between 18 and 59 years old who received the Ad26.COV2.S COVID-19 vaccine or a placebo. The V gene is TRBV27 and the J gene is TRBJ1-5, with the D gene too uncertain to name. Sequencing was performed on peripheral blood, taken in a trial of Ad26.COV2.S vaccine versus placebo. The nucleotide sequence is TGTGCCAGCAGTTTTACATTCAATCAGCCCCAGCATTTT. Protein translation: CASSFTFNQPQHF.